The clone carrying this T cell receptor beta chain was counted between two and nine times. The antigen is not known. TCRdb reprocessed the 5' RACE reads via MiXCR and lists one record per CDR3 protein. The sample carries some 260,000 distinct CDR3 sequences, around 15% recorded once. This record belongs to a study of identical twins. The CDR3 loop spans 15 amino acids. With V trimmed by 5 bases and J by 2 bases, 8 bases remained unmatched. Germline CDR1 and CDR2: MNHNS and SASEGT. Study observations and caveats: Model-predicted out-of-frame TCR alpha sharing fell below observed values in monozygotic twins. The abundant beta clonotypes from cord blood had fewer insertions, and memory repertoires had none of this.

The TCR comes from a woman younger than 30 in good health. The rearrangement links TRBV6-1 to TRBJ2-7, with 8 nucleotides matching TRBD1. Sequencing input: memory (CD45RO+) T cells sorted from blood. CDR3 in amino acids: CASSMGQAATYEQYF. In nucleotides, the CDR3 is TGTGCCAGCAGTATGGGACAGGCGGCCACCTACGAGCAGTACTTC.